This TCR beta chain originates from a study of CD8 T cells in Susac syndrome. RNA totalling about 0.45 to 1 ug underwent reverse transcription with random hexamers. TCRdb reanalysed the immunoSEQ multiplex PCR reads using MiXCR and keeps one entry per CDR3 protein. The table shows roughly 250,000 distinct CDR3 sequences, with about 95% occurring only once. V was trimmed by 3 bases and J by 6 bases, leaving 16 bases between them. Germline lookup yields CDR1 MGHDK and CDR2 SYGVNS. CDR3 length equals 15 residues. This chain joins TRBV25-1 and TRBJ2-3; maybe TRBD2 (5 bases). The TCR was taken from a human donor with Susac syndrome. The sample was CD4+ T cells from PBMCs. CDR3 sequence: CASSDNSFREDTQYF. The CDR3 DNA reads TGTGCCAGCAGTGACAACTCCTTTAGGGAGGATACGCAGTATTTT. The full variable domain, completed using reference TRBV25-1 and TRBJ2-3, is EADIYQTPRYLVIGTGKKITLECSQTMGHDKMYWYQQDPGMELHLIHYSYGVNSTEKGDLSSESTVSRIRTEHFPLTLESARPSHTSQYLCASSDNSFREDTQYFGPGTRLTVL.